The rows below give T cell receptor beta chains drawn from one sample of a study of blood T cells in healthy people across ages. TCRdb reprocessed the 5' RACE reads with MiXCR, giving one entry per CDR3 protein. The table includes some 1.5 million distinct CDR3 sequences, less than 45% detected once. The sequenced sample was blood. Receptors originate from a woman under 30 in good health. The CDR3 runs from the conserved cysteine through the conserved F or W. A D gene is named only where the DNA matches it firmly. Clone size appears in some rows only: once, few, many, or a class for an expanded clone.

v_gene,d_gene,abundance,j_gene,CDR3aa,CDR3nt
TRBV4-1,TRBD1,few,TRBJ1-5,CASSPSGGRNQPQHF,TGCGCCAGCAGCCCCTCAGGGGGCAGAAATCAGCCCCAGCATTTT
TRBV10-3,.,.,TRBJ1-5,CAISDEVGNQPQHF,TGTGCCATCAGTGACGAGGTAGGCAATCAGCCCCAGCATTTT
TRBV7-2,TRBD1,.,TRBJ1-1,CASSILTGTNTEAFF,TGTGCCAGCAGCATATTGACAGGGACTAACACTGAAGCTTTCTTT
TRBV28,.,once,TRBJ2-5,CASTQWPGVETQYF,TGTGCCAGCACCCAATGGCCAGGGGTAGAGACCCAGTACTTC
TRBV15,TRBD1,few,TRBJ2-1,CATSRDGTDNEQFF,TGTGCCACCAGCAGAGACGGGACAGACAATGAGCAGTTCTTC
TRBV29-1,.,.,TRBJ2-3,CSVEWGSRGTDTQYF,TGCAGCGTTGAATGGGGGTCTAGGGGCACAGATACGCAGTATTTT
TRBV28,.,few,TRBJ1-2,CASSFGGGLYGYTF,TGTGCCAGCAGTTTTGGTGGCGGACTTTATGGCTACACCTTC
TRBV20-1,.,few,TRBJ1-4,CSASKGEKLFF,TGCAGTGCTAGTAAGGGGGAAAAACTGTTTTTT
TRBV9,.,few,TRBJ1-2,CASTLGVANYGYTF,TGTGCCAGCACCCTGGGGGTCGCTAACTATGGCTACACCTTC
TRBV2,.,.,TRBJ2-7,CASSDNLEQYF,TGTGCCAGCAGTGATAACCTCGAGCAGTACTTC
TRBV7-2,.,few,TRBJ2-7,CASRSGGGSLTYEQYF,TGTGCCAGCAGGTCAGGTGGGGGTTCCCTTACCTACGAGCAGTACTTC
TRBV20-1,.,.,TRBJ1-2,CSASPGVYTF,TGCAGTGCTAGCCCGGGGGTCTACACCTTC
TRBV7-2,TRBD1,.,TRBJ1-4,CASSLARGLATNEKLFF,TGTGCCAGCAGCTTGGCCAGGGGGCTCGCAACTAATGAAAAACTGTTTTTT
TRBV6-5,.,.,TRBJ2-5,CASSYAEGSETQYF,TGTGCCAGCAGTTACGCGGAAGGGTCAGAGACCCAGTACTTC